This is a list of T cell receptor beta chains from one sample in a study of T cell responses to AZD1222 COVID-19 vaccine. The protocol was immunoSEQ multiplex PCR, while the TCRdb copy is restricted to in-frame clones and leaves out a portion. The table shows 45,000 to 55,000 clones, with 65% to 90% occurring only once. Specimen: peripheral blood, collected 28 days after the second AZD1222 dose. The receptors derive from an adult who received the AZD1222 COVID-19 vaccine. The CDR3 runs from the conserved cysteine through the conserved F or W. Fields, in order: D gene, V gene, clone size, J gene, CDR3 protein, CDR3 DNA. A D gene is named only where the DNA matches it firmly. Clone size appears in some rows only: once, few, many, or a class for an expanded clone.

TRBD2,TRBV6-6,.,TRBJ2-3,CASSSRTSGPDTQYF,TGTGCCAGCAGTTCCAGGACTAGCGGGCCGGATACGCAGTATTTT
TRBD2,TRBV5-1,.,TRBJ2-5,CASSSLAGEETQYF,TGCGCCAGCAGCTCCTTAGCGGGAGAGGAGACCCAGTACTTC
TRBD1,TRBV29-1,.,TRBJ1-2,CSVERPGQGKNYGYTF,TGCAGCGTTGAGCGCCCGGGACAGGGAAAGAACTATGGCTACACCTTC
.,TRBV15,.,TRBJ2-3,CATSSRKTATDTQYF,TGTGCCACCAGCAGTCGAAAGACAGCCACAGATACGCAGTATTTT
.,TRBV6-5,.,TRBJ1-1,CASSYRGRTEAFF,TGTGCCAGCAGTTACAGGGGGAGAACTGAAGCTTTCTTT
TRBD2,TRBV27,.,TRBJ2-5,CASSFWGGNQETQYF,TGTGCCAGCAGTTTCTGGGGGGGGAACCAAGAGACCCAGTACTTC
TRBD2,TRBV5-6,once,TRBJ2-7,CASSFSSGRAQQYF,TGTGCCAGCAGCTTTAGTAGCGGGAGGGCCCAGCAGTACTTC
.,TRBV24-1,.,TRBJ2-7,CATSDLSSPRHEQYF,TGTGCCACCAGTGATTTGTCTAGTCCGCGTCACGAGCAGTACTTC
.,TRBV27,.,TRBJ1-2,CASSLSRDYGYTF,TGTGCCAGCAGTTTATCTAGGGACTATGGCTACACCTTC
.,TRBV4-2,.,TRBJ1-4,CASSQDSAGNEKLFF,TGTGCCAGCAGCCAAGATTCGGCCGGTAATGAAAAACTGTTTTTT
TRBD2,TRBV28,.,TRBJ2-1,CASRVAGVRYNEQFF,TGTGCCAGCAGGGTTGCGGGAGTAAGGTACAATGAGCAGTTCTTC
.,TRBV29-1,.,TRBJ1-2,CSVEDLRSVRGAYGYTF,TGCAGCGTTGAAGATCTTCGGTCCGTTCGGGGGGCTTATGGCTACACCTTC
TRBD2,TRBV6-2/TRBV6-3,.,TRBJ2-7,CASSPLAGAYEQYF,TGTGCCAGCAGTCCCTTAGCGGGGGCCTACGAGCAGTACTTC
.,TRBV18,.,TRBJ2-7,CASSPLGQYGTDSYEQYF,TGTGCCAGCTCACCACTGGGGCAATACGGGACTGATTCCTACGAGCAGTACTTC
.,TRBV7-3,.,TRBJ2-3,CASSLSRDVGADTQYF,TGTGCCAGCAGCTTAAGCCGGGACGTCGGGGCAGATACGCAGTATTTT
.,TRBV5-4,.,TRBJ1-4,CASSLQGISTNEKLFF,TGTGCCAGCAGCTTGCAGGGTATCTCAACTAATGAAAAACTGTTTTTT
TRBD2,TRBV6-5,.,TRBJ2-7,CASSYLAGGSYEQYF,TGTGCCAGCAGTTACTTAGCGGGAGGGTCCTACGAGCAGTACTTC
.,TRBV19,.,TRBJ2-7,CASSRAGYEQYF,TGTGCCAGTAGTCGTGCTGGCTACGAGCAGTACTTC
.,TRBV11-3,.,TRBJ1-6,CASSRDFPNSPLHF,TGTGCCAGCAGCCGTGATTTTCCTAATTCACCCCTCCACTTT
.,TRBV7-2,.,TRBJ2-5,CASSVLSGTSETQYF,TGTGCCAGCAGCGTCCTTAGCGGAACATCCGAGACCCAGTACTTC